This T cell receptor beta chain is drawn from a study of T cell changes during pregnancy in multiple sclerosis. TCRdb's copy holds only in-frame clones and misses some; the assay was immunoSEQ multiplex PCR. This repertoire shows around 100,000 clones, 90% found once; its top ten account for under 0.8%. This CDR3 is built from 13 residues. From germline, CDR1 is SGHAT and CDR2 FQNNGV. V lost 4 bases and J 3 bases, leaving 10 bases between the germline ends. Source: peripheral blood, taken in the second trimester of pregnancy. The sequence derives from a female donor in good health, enrolled as a control in a pregnancy study. This rearrangement joins TRBV11-2 to TRBJ2-7; TRBD1 is a possible D gene (6 bases). The CDR3 region is CASSSGRGYEQYF. CDR3 DNA sequence: TGTGCCAGCAGCTCCGGCAGGGGCTACGAGCAGTACTTC. The variable domain in full, with the rest retrieved from reference TRBV11-2 and TRBJ2-7, is EAGVAQSPRYKIIEKRQSVAFWCNPISGHATLYWYQQILGQGPKLLIQFQNNGVVDDSQLPKDRFSAERLKGVDSTLKIQPAKLEDSAVYLCASSSGRGYEQYFGPGTRLTVT.